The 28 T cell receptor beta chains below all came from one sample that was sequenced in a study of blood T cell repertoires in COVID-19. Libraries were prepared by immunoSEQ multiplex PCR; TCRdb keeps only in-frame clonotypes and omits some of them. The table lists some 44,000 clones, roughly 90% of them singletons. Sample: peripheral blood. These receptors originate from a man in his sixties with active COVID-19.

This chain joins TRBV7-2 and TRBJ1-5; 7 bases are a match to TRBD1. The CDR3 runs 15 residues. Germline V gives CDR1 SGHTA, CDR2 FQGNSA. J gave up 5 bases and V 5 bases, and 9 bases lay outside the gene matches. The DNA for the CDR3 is TGTGCCAGCAGCCCGATCGCGGGACAGTATCAGCCCCAGCATTTT. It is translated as CASSPIAGQYQPQHF. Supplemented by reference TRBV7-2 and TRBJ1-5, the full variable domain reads GAGVSQSPSNKVTEKGKDVELRCDPISGHTALYWYRQSLGQGLEFLIYFQGNSAPDKSGLPSDRFSAERTGGSVSTLTIQRTQQEDSAVYLCASSPIAGQYQPQHFGDGTRLSIL.

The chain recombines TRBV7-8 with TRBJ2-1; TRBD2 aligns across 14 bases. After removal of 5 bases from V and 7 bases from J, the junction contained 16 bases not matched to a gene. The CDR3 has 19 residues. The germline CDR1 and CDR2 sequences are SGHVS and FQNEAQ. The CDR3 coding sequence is TGTGCCAGCAGCGCCCTACTCCCGGGACTAGCGGGGGTGGGGAATGAGCAGTTCTTC. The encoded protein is CASSALLPGLAGVGNEQFF.

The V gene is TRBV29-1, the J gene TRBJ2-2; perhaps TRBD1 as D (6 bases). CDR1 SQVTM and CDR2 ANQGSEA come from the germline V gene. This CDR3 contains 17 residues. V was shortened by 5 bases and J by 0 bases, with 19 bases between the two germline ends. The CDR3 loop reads CSVLKQGTIANTGELFF. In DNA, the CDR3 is TGCAGCGTTCTGAAACAGGGAACTATCGCGAACACCGGGGAGCTGTTTTTT.

The CDR3 sequence is CATSAPDRGREYF. The CDR3 region has the DNA TGTGCCACCAGCGCTCCCGACAGGGGGCGCGAGTACTTC. This rearrangement joins TRBV15 to TRBJ2-7; 10 bases match TRBD1. With V trimmed by 5 bases and J by 11 bases, 9 bases remained unmatched. CDR1 LNHNV and CDR2 YYDKDF come from the germline V gene (reference sequence). The CDR3 has 13 amino acids.

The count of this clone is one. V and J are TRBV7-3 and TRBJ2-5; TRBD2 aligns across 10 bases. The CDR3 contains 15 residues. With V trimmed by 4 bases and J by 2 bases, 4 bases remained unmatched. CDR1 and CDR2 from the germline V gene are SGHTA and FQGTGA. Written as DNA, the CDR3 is TGTGCCAGCAGCTCTATAGCGGGGGGACAAGAGACCCAGTACTTC. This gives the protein CASSSIAGGQETQYF.

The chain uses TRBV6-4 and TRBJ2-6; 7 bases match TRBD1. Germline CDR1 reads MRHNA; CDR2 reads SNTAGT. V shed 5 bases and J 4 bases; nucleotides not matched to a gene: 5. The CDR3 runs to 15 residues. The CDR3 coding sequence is TGTGCCAGCAGTCCCACAGGGGTAGGGGCCAACGTCCTGACTTTC. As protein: CASSPTGVGANVLTF.

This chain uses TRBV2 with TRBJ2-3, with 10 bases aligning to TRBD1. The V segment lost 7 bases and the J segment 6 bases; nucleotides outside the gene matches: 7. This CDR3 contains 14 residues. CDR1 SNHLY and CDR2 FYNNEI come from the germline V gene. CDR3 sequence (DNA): TGTGCCAGCACTGGGGACAGGGGATTTGATACGCAGTATTTT. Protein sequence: CASTGDRGFDTQYF.

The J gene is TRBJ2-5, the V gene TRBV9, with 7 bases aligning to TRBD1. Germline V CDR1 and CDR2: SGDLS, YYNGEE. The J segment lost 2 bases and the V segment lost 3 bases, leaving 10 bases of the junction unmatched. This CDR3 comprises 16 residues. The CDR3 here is CASSGDAGTEQETQYF. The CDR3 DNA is TGTGCCAGCAGCGGAGACGCCGGGACAGAACAAGAGACCCAGTACTTC.

CDR3 amino acids: CARSWTGNHNSPLHF. The CDR3 nucleotides read TGTGCCAGAAGCTGGACAGGGAACCATAATTCACCCCTCCACTTT. The V call is TRBV5-3, the J call TRBJ1-6, with 8 bases lining up with TRBD1. TRBV5-3 is sorted into the ORF group, with uncertain function. CDR3 length: 15 residues. The J segment lost 5 bases and the V segment lost 3 bases, leaving 4 bases of the junction unmatched.

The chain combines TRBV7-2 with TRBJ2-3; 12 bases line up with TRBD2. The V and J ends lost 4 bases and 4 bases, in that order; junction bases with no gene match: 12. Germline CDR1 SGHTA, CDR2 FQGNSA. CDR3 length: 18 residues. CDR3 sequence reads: CASSSQILAGGPPDTQYF. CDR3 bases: TGTGCCAGCAGCTCCCAAATCCTAGCGGGAGGGCCTCCAGATACGCAGTATTTT.

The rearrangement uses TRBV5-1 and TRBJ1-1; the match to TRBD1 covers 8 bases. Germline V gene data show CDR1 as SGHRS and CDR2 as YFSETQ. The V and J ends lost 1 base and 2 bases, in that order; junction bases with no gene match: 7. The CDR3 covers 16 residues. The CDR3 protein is CASSLIGQGANTEAFF. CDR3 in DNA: TGCGCCAGCAGCTTGATTGGTCAGGGGGCCAACACTGAAGCTTTCTTT.

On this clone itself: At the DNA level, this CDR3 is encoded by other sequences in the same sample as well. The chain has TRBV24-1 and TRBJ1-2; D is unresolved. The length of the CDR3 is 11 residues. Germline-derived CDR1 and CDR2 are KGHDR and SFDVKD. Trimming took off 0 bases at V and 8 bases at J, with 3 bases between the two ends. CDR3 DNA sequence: TGTGCCACCAGTGATTTGAGCGGCTACACCTTC. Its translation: CATSDLSGYTF.

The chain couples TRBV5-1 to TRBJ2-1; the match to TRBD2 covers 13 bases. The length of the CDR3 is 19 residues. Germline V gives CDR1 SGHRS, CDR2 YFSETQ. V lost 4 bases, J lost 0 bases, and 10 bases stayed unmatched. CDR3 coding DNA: TGCGCCAGCAGCACAGGGGGACTAGCGGGACGGAGCTCCTACAATGAGCAGTTCTTC. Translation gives CASSTGGLAGRSSYNEQFF. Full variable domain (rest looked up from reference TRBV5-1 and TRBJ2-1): KAGVTQTPRYLIKTRGQQVTLSCSPISGHRSVSWYQQTPGQGLQFLFEYFSETQRNKGNFPGRFSGRQFSNSRSEMNVSTLELGDSALYLCASSTGGLAGRSSYNEQFFGPGTRLTVL.

The CDR3 region has the DNA TGCGCCAGCAGCCAAGGGGACAGGGGAACCTACGAGCAGTACTTC. Its protein product is CASSQGDRGTYEQYF. V gene TRBV4-3 combines with J gene TRBJ2-7, with 10 bases identical to TRBD1. This CDR3 contains 15 residues. The V gene's germline CDR1 is LGHNA and CDR2 YSLEER. Trimming took 1 base from V and 2 from J; bases not matched to a gene: 2.

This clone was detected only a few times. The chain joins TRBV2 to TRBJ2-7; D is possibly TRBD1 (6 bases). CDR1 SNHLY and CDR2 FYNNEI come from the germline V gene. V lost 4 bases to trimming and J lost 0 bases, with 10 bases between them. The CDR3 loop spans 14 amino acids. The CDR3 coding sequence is TGTGCCAGCAGTGGTCCAGGGGCCTCCTACGAGCAGTACTTC. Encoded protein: CASSGPGASYEQYF.

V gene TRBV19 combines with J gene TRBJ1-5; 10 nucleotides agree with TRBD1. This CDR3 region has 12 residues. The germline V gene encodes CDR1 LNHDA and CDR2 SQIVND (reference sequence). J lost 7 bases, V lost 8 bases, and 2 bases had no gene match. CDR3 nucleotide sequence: TGTGCCAGTGGGACAGGGGCCCAGCCCCAGCATTTT. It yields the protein CASGTGAQPQHF.

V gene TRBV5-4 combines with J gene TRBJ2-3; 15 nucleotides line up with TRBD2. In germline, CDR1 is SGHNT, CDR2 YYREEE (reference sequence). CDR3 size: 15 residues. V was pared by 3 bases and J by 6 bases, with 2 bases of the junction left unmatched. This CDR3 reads CASSYGTSGGDTQYF. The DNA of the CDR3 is TGTGCCAGCAGCTACGGGACTAGCGGGGGGGATACGCAGTATTTT.

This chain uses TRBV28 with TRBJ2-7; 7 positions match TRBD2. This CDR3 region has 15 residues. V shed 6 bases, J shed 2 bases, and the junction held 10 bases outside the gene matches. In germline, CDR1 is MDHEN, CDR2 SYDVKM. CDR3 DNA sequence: TGTGCCAGCAGGGGGGGGGACCCCCTGCCCTACGAGCAGTACTTC. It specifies CASRGGDPLPYEQYF. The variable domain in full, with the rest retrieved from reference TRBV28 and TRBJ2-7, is DVKVTQSSRYLVKRTGEKVFLECVQDMDHENMFWYRQDPGLGLRLIYFSYDVKMKEKGDIPEGYSVSREKKERFSLILESASTNQTSMYLCASRGGDPLPYEQYFGPGTRLTVT.

The CDR3 here is CASSTYSGNTIYF. CDR3 DNA sequence: TGTGCCAGCAGCACCTACAGTGGAAACACCATATATTTT. This chain joins TRBV13 and TRBJ1-3; D gene ambiguous. Trimming took 5 bases from V and 3 from J, leaving 8 bases between them. This CDR3 has 13 amino acids. Per germline, CDR1 PRHDT and CDR2 FYEKMQ (reference sequence).

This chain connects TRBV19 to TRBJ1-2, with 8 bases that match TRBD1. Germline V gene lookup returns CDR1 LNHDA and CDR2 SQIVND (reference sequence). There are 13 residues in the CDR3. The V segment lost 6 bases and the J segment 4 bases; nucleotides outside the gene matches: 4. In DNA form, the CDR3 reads TGTGCCAGTAGGCCCAGGGGGCTCTATGGCTACACCTTC. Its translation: CASRPRGLYGYTF.

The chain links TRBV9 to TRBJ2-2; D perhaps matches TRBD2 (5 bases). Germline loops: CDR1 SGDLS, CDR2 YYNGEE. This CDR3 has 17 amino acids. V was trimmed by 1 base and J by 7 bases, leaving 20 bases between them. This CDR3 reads CASSVPKASGSNGELFF. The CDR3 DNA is TGTGCCAGCAGCGTACCCAAAGCATCGGGGTCCAACGGGGAGCTGTTTTTT. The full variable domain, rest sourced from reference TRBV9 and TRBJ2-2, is DSGVTQTPKHLITATGQRVTLRCSPRSGDLSVYWYQQSLDQGLQFLIQYYNGEERAKGNILERFSAQQFPDLHSELNLSSLELGDSALYFCASSVPKASGSNGELFFGEGSRLTVL.

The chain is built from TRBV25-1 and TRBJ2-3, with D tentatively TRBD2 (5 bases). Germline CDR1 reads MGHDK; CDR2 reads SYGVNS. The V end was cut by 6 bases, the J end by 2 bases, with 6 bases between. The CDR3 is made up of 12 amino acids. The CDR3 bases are TGTGCCAGCAGGACTACCACAGATACGCAGTATTTT. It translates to CASRTTTDTQYF.

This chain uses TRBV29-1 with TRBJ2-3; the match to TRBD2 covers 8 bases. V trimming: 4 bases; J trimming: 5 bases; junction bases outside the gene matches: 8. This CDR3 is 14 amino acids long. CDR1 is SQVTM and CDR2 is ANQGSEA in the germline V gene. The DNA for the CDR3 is TGCAGCGTTGTTGGAGCGGGAGCCGGAGATACGCAGTATTTT. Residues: CSVVGAGAGDTQYF.

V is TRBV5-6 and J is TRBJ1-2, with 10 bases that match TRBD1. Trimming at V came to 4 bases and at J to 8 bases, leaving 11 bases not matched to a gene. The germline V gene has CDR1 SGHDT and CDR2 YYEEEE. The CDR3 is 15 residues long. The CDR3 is CASSIRGTGENGYTF. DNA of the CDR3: TGTGCCAGCAGCATACGTGGGACAGGGGAAAACGGCTACACCTTC.

The CDR3 protein is CSASGGDSTDTQYF. The CDR3 DNA is TGCAGTGCTAGTGGGGGGGATAGCACAGATACGCAGTATTTT. The J gene is TRBJ2-3, the V gene TRBV20-1, with 7 bases identical to TRBD2. V was pared by 3 bases and J by 0 bases, with 3 bases of the junction left unmatched. This CDR3 spans 14 amino acids. Germline V gives CDR1 DFQATT, CDR2 SNEGSKA (reference sequence).

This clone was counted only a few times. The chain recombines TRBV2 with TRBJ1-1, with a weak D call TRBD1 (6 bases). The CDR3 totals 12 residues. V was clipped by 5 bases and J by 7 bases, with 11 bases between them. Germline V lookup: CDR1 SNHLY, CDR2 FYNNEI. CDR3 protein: CASSWTEVEAFF. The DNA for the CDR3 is TGTGCCAGCAGTTGGACAGAAGTTGAAGCTTTCTTT.

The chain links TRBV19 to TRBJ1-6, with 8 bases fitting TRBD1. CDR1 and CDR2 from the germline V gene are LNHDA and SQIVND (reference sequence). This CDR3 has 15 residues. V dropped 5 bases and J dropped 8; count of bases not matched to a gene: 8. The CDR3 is CASSVRTGWDSPLHF. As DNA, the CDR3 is TGTGCCAGTAGTGTCCGGACAGGGTGGGATTCACCCCTCCACTTT.

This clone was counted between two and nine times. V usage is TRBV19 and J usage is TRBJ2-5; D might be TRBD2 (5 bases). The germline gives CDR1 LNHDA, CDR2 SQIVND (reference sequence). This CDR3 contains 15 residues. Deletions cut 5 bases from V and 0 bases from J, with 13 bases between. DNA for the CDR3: TGTGCCAGTAGTCCCCGTCCGGGAAACCAAGAGACCCAGTACTTC. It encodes CASSPRPGNQETQYF.